The 22 T cell receptor beta chains below all came from one sample that was sequenced in a study of blood T cell repertoires in COVID-19. Libraries were prepared by immunoSEQ multiplex PCR; TCRdb keeps only in-frame clonotypes and omits some of them. Here the sample spans approximately 35,000 clones, just over 85% being singletons. The sequencing input was peripheral blood. These receptors originate from a woman in her 70s with active COVID-19.

The chain recombines TRBV3-1 (or the pseudogene TRBV3-2) with TRBJ2-5, with TRBD1 matching 9 bases. Per the germline V gene, CDR1 is LGHDT and CDR2 is YNNKEL (reference sequence). The V segment lost 4 bases and the J segment 3 bases; nucleotides outside the gene matches: 3. CDR3 length: 14 amino acids. The chain's CDR3 is CASSPRTGEETQYF. The DNA for the CDR3 is TGTGCCAGCAGCCCTAGGACAGGGGAAGAGACCCAGTACTTC.

This rearrangement joins TRBV6-5 to TRBJ2-1; 9 bases agree with TRBD2. The length of the CDR3 is 15 residues. With 6 bases clipped from V and 7 bases from J, the junction kept 10 bases outside the gene matches. Germline V gene lookup returns CDR1 MNHEY and CDR2 SVGAGI. CDR3 sequence (DNA): TGTGCCAGCAGAGACAGAGCGGGGGGACGAAATGAGCAGTTCTTC. It is translated as CASRDRAGGRNEQFF.

The rearrangement links TRBV10-3 to TRBJ1-5; 7 positions agree with TRBD1. V shed 2 bases and J 11 bases; nucleotides not matched to a gene: 6. The CDR3 runs 13 residues. Germline V CDR1 and CDR2: ENHRY, SYGVKD. The CDR3 nucleotides are TGTGCCATCAGTGAGACCCAGGGGGAGTCCCAGCATTTT. Translated, it gives CAISETQGESQHF.

The chain combines TRBV28 with TRBJ2-3; D is possibly TRBD1 (6 bases). The CDR3 runs 14 residues. Trimming removed 6 bases from V and 6 bases from J, with 16 bases in between. Germline loops: CDR1 MDHEN, CDR2 SYDVKM. For the CDR3, the DNA is TGTGCCAGCAGGGACCAGGGGTCGGGGGATACGCAGTATTTT. Its translation: CASRDQGSGDTQYF.

This rearrangement joins TRBV30 to TRBJ1-4, with TRBD1 matching over 7 bases. From germline, CDR1 is GTSNPN and CDR2 SVGIG (reference sequence). The CDR3 runs to 14 residues. Trimming took 2 bases from V and 7 from J; bases not matched to a gene: 7. The CDR3 DNA is TGTGCCTGGAGTACAGGGGAGATGGGTGAAAAACTGTTTTTT. Translating gives CAWSTGEMGEKLFF.

V gene TRBV4-2 combines with J gene TRBJ1-4; 7 bases fit TRBD1. V lost 6 bases and J lost 7; bases outside the gene matches: 8. The germline gives CDR1 LGHNA, CDR2 YNFKEQ. The CDR3 covers 14 residues. CDR3 region: CASRAQGGSEKLFF. The DNA of the CDR3 is TGTGCCAGCAGAGCCCAGGGGGGAAGTGAAAAACTGTTTTTT.

This clone appeared a single time. V and J are TRBV7-8 and TRBJ2-5, with a possible D match to TRBD2 (5 bases). Germline V gives CDR1 SGHVS, CDR2 FQNEAQ. The CDR3 has 17 residues. The ends were cut back, 0 bases at V and 0 bases at J, with 14 bases in the middle. The CDR3 reads CASSLARPAVYQETQYF. DNA of the CDR3: TGTGCCAGCAGCTTAGCGCGCCCAGCGGTGTACCAAGAGACCCAGTACTTC. Full variable domain (remainder filled in from reference TRBV7-8 and TRBJ2-5): GAGVSQSPRYKVAKRGQDVALRCDPISGHVSLFWYQQALGQGPEFLTYFQNEAQLDKSGLPSDRFFAERPEGSVSTLKIQRTQQEDSAVYLCASSLARPAVYQETQYFGPGTRLLVL.

In this sample, this clone turned up once. The chain is built from TRBV11-3 and TRBJ2-3; D is unclear. Germline V gives CDR1 SGHNT, CDR2 YENEEA. Trimming removed 1 base from V and 5 bases from J, with 7 bases in between. This CDR3 is 13 amino acids long. CDR3 nucleotide sequence: TGTGCCAGCAGCTTAGGTCCCGGAGATACGCAGTATTTT. Translating it yields CASSLGPGDTQYF.

The rearrangement uses TRBV28 and TRBJ1-1; weak D call: TRBD1 (5 bases). The V end was cut by 6 bases, the J end by 1 base, with 15 bases between. The CDR3 loop spans 15 amino acids. CDR1 is MDHEN and CDR2 is SYDVKM in the germline V gene. Here the CDR3 DNA reads TGTGCCAGCAGCACCAGGAGGGGCTGGAACACTGAAGCTTTCTTT. It specifies CASSTRRGWNTEAFF.

This sequence joins TRBV5-1 and TRBJ1-1; D is uncertain. V lost 1 base and J 0 bases, leaving 10 bases between the germline ends. CDR3 length: 15 amino acids. The germline V gene has CDR1 SGHRS and CDR2 YFSETQ. The CDR3 loop is CASSLSGILNTEAFF. The CDR3 DNA follows: TGCGCCAGCAGCTTGTCCGGGATCTTGAACACTGAAGCTTTCTTT. The entire variable domain, with the rest obtained from reference TRBV5-1 and TRBJ1-1, is as follows: KAGVTQTPRYLIKTRGQQVTLSCSPISGHRSVSWYQQTPGQGLQFLFEYFSETQRNKGNFPGRFSGRQFSNSRSEMNVSTLELGDSALYLCASSLSGILNTEAFFGQGTRLTVV.

Concerning this clone itself: The junction does not match germline at one end; this may be a read error. V and J are TRBV28 and TRBJ2-4; 10 positions match TRBD2. The CDR3 spans 11 residues. CDR1 MDHEN and CDR2 SYDVKM come from the germline V gene. The CDR3 nucleotides read TGTGCCAGCAGTTTATCCGGGACTAGCGACTTC. Amino acids: CASSLSGTSDF.

The chain employs TRBV10-3 and TRBJ2-1, with 8 nucleotides matching TRBD1. Germline V gene lookup returns CDR1 ENHRY and CDR2 SYGVKD. J gave up 9 bases and V 6 bases, and 10 bases lay outside the gene matches. The CDR3 is 14 amino acids. This CDR3 is CAIRAGQGPAEQFF. In DNA, the CDR3 is TGTGCCATCAGAGCAGGACAGGGACCTGCTGAGCAGTTCTTC.

The J gene is TRBJ1-6, the V gene TRBV28, with no clear D. CDR1 is MDHEN and CDR2 is SYDVKM in the germline V gene. Trimming pared 7 bases from V and 7 bases from J, leaving 14 bases between. The CDR3 sequence is 14 residues long. CDR3 protein: CASTPEGWNSPLHF. The DNA for the CDR3 is TGTGCCAGCACCCCGGAGGGATGGAATTCACCCCTCCACTTT.

The chain combines TRBV9 with TRBJ2-1, with TRBD2 identical over 9 bases. Unmatched junction bases numbered 9, after V lost 4 bases and J lost 4 bases. The CDR3 spans 16 residues. The germline gives CDR1 SGDLS, CDR2 YYNGEE. The CDR3 DNA sequence: TGTGCCAGCAGCTTTTCAGCGGGGGGTAAATACAATGAGCAGTTCTTC. This gives the protein CASSFSAGGKYNEQFF.

This rearrangement joins TRBV13 to TRBJ2-7, with D perhaps matching TRBD2 (6 bases). The CDR3 has 15 residues. In germline, CDR1 is PRHDT, CDR2 FYEKMQ (reference sequence). The germline V and J ends were trimmed by 5 bases and 3 bases, with 17 bases remaining between them. CDR3 nucleotide sequence: TGTGCCAGCAGCCCTCTCCGGGGGACCGACTACGAGCAGTACTTC. This sequence encodes CASSPLRGTDYEQYF.

This sequence joins TRBV3-1 (or the pseudogene TRBV3-2) and TRBJ2-5; D is possibly TRBD1 (6 bases). Trimming took off 1 base at V and 5 bases at J, with 8 bases between the two ends. The length of the CDR3 is 13 residues. Germline values: CDR1 LGHDT, CDR2 YNNKEL (reference sequence). CDR3 DNA: TGTGCCAGCAGCCAAGGGGGGCTCGAGACCCAGTACTTC. This encodes CASSQGGLETQYF.

V usage is TRBV19 and J usage is TRBJ2-5; 7 bases fit TRBD1. The CDR3 has 13 residues. The germline V gene encodes CDR1 LNHDA and CDR2 SQIVND (reference sequence). The ends lost 4 bases at V and 5 bases at J; junction bases unmatched: 4. CDR3 nucleotide sequence: TGTGCCAGTAGTAGAGGGGGCTGGGAGACCCAGTACTTC. Its translation is CASSRGGWETQYF.

The chain couples TRBV6-2 or TRBV6-3 to TRBJ1-3; TRBD1 might be the D (6 bases). Germline V gene lookup returns CDR1 MNHEY and CDR2 SVGEGT. V lost 6 bases to trimming and J lost 0 bases, with 9 bases between them. The CDR3 sequence is 14 residues long. CDR3 sequence reads: CASSDRFSGNTIYF. CDR3 nucleotide sequence: TGTGCCAGCAGCGACAGGTTCTCTGGAAACACCATATATTTT.

The chain carries TRBV6-6 and TRBJ1-5, with no clear D. The CDR3 has 14 amino acids. The germline V gene has CDR1 MNHNY and CDR2 SVGAGI (reference sequence). Between the trimmed V and J ends, which lost 2 bases and 5 bases, there was a span of 10 bases. The CDR3 DNA reads as TGTGCCAGCAGTTACCGGGGTGGTGATCAGCCCCAGCATTTT. Amino acids: CASSYRGGDQPQHF.

The chain has TRBV7-3 and TRBJ2-3, with TRBD1 identical over 9 bases. After removal of 4 bases from V and 2 bases from J, the junction contained 4 bases not matched to a gene. Germline CDR1 and CDR2: SGHTA and FQGTGA. The CDR3 covers 15 residues. CDR3 coding DNA: TGTGCCAGCAGCTGGGGGACAGGGAACACAGATACGCAGTATTTT. Amino acid sequence: CASSWGTGNTDTQYF.

DNA for the CDR3: TGTGCCAGCAGTTACTACAACGCCGGGACAGCGAACACCGGGGAGCTGTTTTTT. This encodes CASSYYNAGTANTGELFF. The gene calls are TRBV6-2 or TRBV6-3 and TRBJ2-2; the match to TRBD1 covers 7 bases. CDR3 length: 18 amino acids. The junction had 8 bases not matched to a gene; V was cut back by 1 base and J by 0 bases. Germline V CDR1 and CDR2: MNHEY, SVGEGT.

J is TRBJ2-2 and V is TRBV7-9, with 7 nucleotides matching TRBD2. Germline trimming cut 4 bases from V and 4 bases from J; bases unmatched to any gene: 3. This CDR3 is 14 amino acids long. Looked up from germline, CDR1 is SEHNR and CDR2 is FQNEAQ (reference sequence). CDR3 sequence: CASSSRGGTGELFF. CDR3 nucleotides: TGTGCCAGCAGCTCCCGCGGGGGCACCGGGGAGCTGTTTTTT. The full variable domain, with the rest looked up from reference TRBV7-9 and TRBJ2-2, is DTGVSQNPRHKITKRGQNVTFRCDPISEHNRLYWYRQTLGQGPEFLTYFQNEAQLEKSRLLSDRFSAERPKGSFSTLEIQRTEQGDSAMYLCASSSRGGTGELFFGEGSRLTVL.